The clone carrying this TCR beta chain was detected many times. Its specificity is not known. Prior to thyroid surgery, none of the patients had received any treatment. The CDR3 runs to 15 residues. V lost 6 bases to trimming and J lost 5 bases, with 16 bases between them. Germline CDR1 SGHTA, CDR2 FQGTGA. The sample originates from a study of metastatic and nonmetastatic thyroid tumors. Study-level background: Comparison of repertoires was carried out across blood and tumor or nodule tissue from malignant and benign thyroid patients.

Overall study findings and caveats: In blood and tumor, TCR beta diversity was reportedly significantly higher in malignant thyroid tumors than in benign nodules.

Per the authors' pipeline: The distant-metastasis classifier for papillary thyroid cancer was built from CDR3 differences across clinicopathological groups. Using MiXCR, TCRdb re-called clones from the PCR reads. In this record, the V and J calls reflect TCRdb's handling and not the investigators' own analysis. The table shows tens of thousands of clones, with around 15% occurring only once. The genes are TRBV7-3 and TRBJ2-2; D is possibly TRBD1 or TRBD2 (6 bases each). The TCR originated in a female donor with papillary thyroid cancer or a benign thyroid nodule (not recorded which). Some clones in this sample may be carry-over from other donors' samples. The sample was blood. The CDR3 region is CASSSSQGRTGELFF. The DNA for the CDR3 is TGTGCCAGCAGTTCCAGCCAGGGGAGGACCGGGGAGCTGTTTTTT.